The clone carrying this T cell receptor beta chain has a handful of counts. The DNA is left out, because the CDR3 cannot be placed on it with certainty; the CDR3 is given as TCRdb lists it. These data come from a study of T-cell reconstitution after alpha-beta-depleted transplantation in children. Molecular barcoding with unique molecular identifiers was used for the TCRbeta library. TCRdb independently ran MiXCR on the PCR reads; one entry per CDR3 protein. The sample records around 370,000 distinct CDR3 sequences, 10% being singletons. The germline gives CDR1 MNHEY, CDR2 SVGAGI. The length of the CDR3 is 17 amino acids, counting both ends.

This sample comprised PBMCs from the stem cell graft donor, obtained from the stem cell graft. The sequence was obtained from a human donor who donated a stem cell graft to a child with acute lymphoblastic leukemia. The V call is TRBV6-5, the J call TRBJ2-2; TRBD1, the table's D call, was not compared with the DNA. The CDR3 sequence: CASSSSTGVYNTGELFF.